This T cell receptor beta chain stems from a study of shared clonotypes between healthy human individuals. Findings and limits, study-wide: Around 5% of naive CD4 clonotypes were common to four donors. Sequencing of the sorted subsets was shown by rarefaction to be incomplete despite large depth.

This table comes from immunoSEQ multiplex PCR, and its TCRdb copy is limited to in-frame clones, with some not included. The sample lists about 2,200,000 clones; approximately 94% were seen once. Terminally differentiated effector memory CD45RA+ cells were left out of the naive CD8 fraction, which was CD45RO-negative and positively selected for CCR7. The CDR3 runs to 14 residues. Trimming took 8 bases from V and 2 from J; bases not matched to a gene: 9. Germline-derived CDR1 and CDR2 are SEHNR and FQNEAQ (reference sequence). On this clone: Its antigen remains unidentified.

Sequenced material: naive CD8+ T cells from PBMCs. The sequence derives from a man younger than 35 in good health. Some clones in this sample may be carry-over from other donors' samples. This chain connects TRBV7-9 to TRBJ2-7; 7 nucleotides match TRBD1. The CDR3 nucleotides are TGTGCCAGCCGAAACCGGGACAGTGCCTACGAGCAGTACTTC. Protein sequence: CASRNRDSAYEQYF.